The 10 T cell receptor beta chains in this list originate from one sample, sequenced in a study of Ad26.COV2.S vaccination and SARS-CoV-2 variants. Treatment noted: roughly 18 received Ad26.COV2.S at low or high dose, single or two shots; about five received placebo; per-sample allocation not given. Collection of samples fell on day 63 after the first vaccine or placebo injection. TCRdb's table, derived via immunoSEQ multiplex PCR, lists solely in-frame clones and lacks some. The sample gives some 250,000 clones, 85% to 90% of which show up once; about 11% is in the top ten. The starting material was peripheral blood, obtained in a trial of Ad26.COV2.S vaccine versus placebo. The receptors were sampled from a person aged 18-60 years who received the Ad26.COV2.S COVID-19 vaccine or a placebo.

The V and J genes are TRBV19 and TRBJ2-7; 10 bases are shared with TRBD2. Germline V gene data show CDR1 as LNHDA and CDR2 as SQIVND (reference sequence). V gave up 7 bases and J gave up 6 bases; unmatched junction bases: 12. The CDR3 contains 15 residues. CDR3 sequence reads: CASTEPGTSDREQYF. The CDR3 bases are TGTGCCAGTACCGAACCCGGGACTAGCGACCGCGAGCAGTACTTC.

The rearrangement links TRBV6-1 to TRBJ1-5; TRBD1 agrees at 8 bases. Per the germline V gene, CDR1 is MNHNS and CDR2 is SASEGT. V lost 4 bases to trimming and J lost 9 bases; unmatched junction nucleotides: 14. CDR3 length equals 16 residues. The CDR3 bases are TGTGCCAGCAGTGTCTCCGGGGGACAGGCTTTGTCGCCCCAGCATTTT. It is translated as CASSVSGGQALSPQHF.

In the case of this clone: The same CDR3 also results from other DNA sequences found in this sample. The chain employs TRBV5-4 and TRBJ1-5; D gene uncertain. V lost 0 bases, J lost 1 base, and 5 bases lay in between. Germline V gene sequence: CDR1 SGHNT, CDR2 YYREEE (reference sequence). The CDR3 consists of 14 residues. The CDR3 loop reads CASSLAGSNQPQHF. CDR3 coding DNA: TGTGCCAGCAGCTTGGCTGGGAGCAATCAGCCCCAGCATTTT.

This chain uses TRBV3-1 (or the pseudogene TRBV3-2) with TRBJ2-1; 10 positions match TRBD1. Unmatched junction bases numbered 8, after V lost 5 bases and J lost 4 bases. From germline, CDR1 is LGHDT and CDR2 YNNKEL (reference sequence). The CDR3 contains 16 residues. CDR3 nucleotide sequence: TGTGCCAGCAGCTATAGGACAGGGGGGGTGTACAATGAGCAGTTCTTC. It is translated as CASSYRTGGVYNEQFF.

V gene TRBV12-5 combines with J gene TRBJ2-1; D call uncertain. Deletions cut 2 bases from V and 0 bases from J, with 29 bases between. The CDR3 contains 22 residues. Germline V gives CDR1 LGHNT, CDR2 FRNRAP. The CDR3 DNA sequence: TGTGCTAGTGGTTTGCTGTTCCTACGGTTGGCCCTTCCTCAAAGCTCCTACAATGAGCAGTTCTTC. It yields the protein CASGLLFLRLALPQSSYNEQFF. Full variable domain (missing parts from reference TRBV12-5 and TRBJ2-1): DARVTQTPRHKVTEMGQEVTMRCQPILGHNTVFWYRQTMMQGLELLAYFRNRAPLDDSGMPKDRFSAEMPDATLATLKIQPSEPRDSAVYFCASGLLFLRLALPQSSYNEQFFGPGTRLTVL.

The count of this clone is one. V and J are TRBV5-1 and TRBJ1-2; 7 positions agree with TRBD1. Germline CDR1 and CDR2: SGHRS and YFSETQ. The length of the CDR3 is 15 residues. Unmatched junction bases numbered 2, after V lost 0 bases and J lost 0 bases. CDR3 region: CASSLDTGANYGYTF. The CDR3 region has the DNA TGCGCCAGCAGCTTGGACACAGGGGCTAACTATGGCTACACCTTC.

The chain couples TRBV5-4 to TRBJ2-7; D perhaps matches TRBD2 (5 bases). The germline V gene has CDR1 SGHNT and CDR2 YYREEE (reference sequence). The CDR3 sequence is 13 residues long. The ends were cut back, 4 bases at V and 0 bases at J, with 8 bases in the middle. The CDR3 region has the DNA TGTGCCAGCAGCGTACTAGACTCCTACGAGCAGTACTTC. Translating it yields CASSVLDSYEQYF.

V is TRBV11-2 and J is TRBJ2-5; either TRBD1 or TRBD2 may fit D (6 bases each). Germline V gene sequence: CDR1 SGHAT, CDR2 FQNNGV. The CDR3 extends over 15 amino acids. Deletions cut 6 bases from V and 0 bases from J, with 14 bases between. Written as DNA, the CDR3 is TGTGCCAGCAGTCCGGACGGGGGCAACCAAGAGACCCAGTACTTC. Protein: CASSPDGGNQETQYF.

This chain links TRBV14 with TRBJ2-3, with TRBD1 matching over 8 bases. V dropped 3 bases and J dropped 6; count of bases not matched to a gene: 5. The CDR3 covers 14 residues. CDR1 is SGHDN and CDR2 is FVKESK in the germline V gene. The DNA for the CDR3 is TGTGCCAGCAGCCATAGACAGGGGTGGGATACGCAGTATTTT. Translating it yields CASSHRQGWDTQYF.

This clone was detected once. The chain employs TRBV10-3 and TRBJ1-5; no firm D call. CDR3 length: 13 amino acids. The germline CDR1 and CDR2 sequences are ENHRY and SYGVKD. Trimming removed 3 bases from V and 7 bases from J, with 10 bases in between. The CDR3 DNA is TGTGCCATCAGTGATGATGGGTTGCAGCCCCAGCATTTT. It yields the protein CAISDDGLQPQHF.